A selection of T cell receptor beta chains follows, all from one sample in a study of human T cells and chemical hapten exposure. TCRdb itself ran the RACE reads through MiXCR, one entry per CDR3 protein. The sample holds around 120,000 distinct CDR3 sequences, roughly an eighth seen once. Here the sequenced sample was whole blood, taken in connection with sensitization to the hapten diphenylcyclopropenone (DPC). Receptors originate from a man between 18 and 29 years old with alopecia areata. Some clones in this sample may be carry-over from other donors' samples. CDR3s include the opening cysteine and the closing phenylalanine or tryptophan. D genes are given only for firm matches. Expanded clones are given a class, and other clones once, few, many or no size at all.

J: TRBJ1-4; V: TRBV3-1; D: .; size: .; CDR3: CASRGGGARNEKLFF
J: TRBJ2-1; V: TRBV20-1; D: .; size: many; CDR3: CSARVPWRQQFF
J: TRBJ2-3; V: TRBV12-3/TRBV12-4; D: .; size: many; CDR3: CASSKGSQGPDTQYF
J: TRBJ2-2; V: TRBV20-1; D: .; size: .; CDR3: CSAVHTGELFF
J: TRBJ1-5; V: TRBV7-3; D: .; size: .; CDR3: CASSLSPQENQPQHF
J: TRBJ2-3; V: TRBV6-5; D: .; size: .; CDR3: CASRASATDTQYF
J: TRBJ1-5; V: TRBV19; D: .; size: .; CDR3: CASSIMAGDQPQHF
J: TRBJ2-1; V: TRBV2; D: TRBD1; size: .; CDR3: CASIPPGTGVYNEQFF
J: TRBJ2-2; V: TRBV5-6; D: .; size: few; CDR3: CASSFDSVGELFF
J: TRBJ2-3; V: TRBV3-1; D: .; size: .; CDR3: CASSQDRQGTDTQYF
J: TRBJ2-7; V: TRBV6-2/TRBV6-3; D: .; size: .; CDR3: CASRDTSYEQYF
J: TRBJ1-1; V: TRBV12-3/TRBV12-4; D: .; size: .; CDR3: CASSRQFVDTEAFF
J: TRBJ1-2; V: TRBV6-5; D: .; size: .; CDR3: CASSREVRVGGYTF
J: TRBJ1-3; V: TRBV29-1; D: TRBD1; size: few; CDR3: CSVETGGSGNNIYF
J: TRBJ1-5; V: TRBV7-2; D: .; size: .; CDR3: CASSLTGVFNQPQHF
J: TRBJ1-6; V: TRBV6-5; D: .; size: .; CDR3: CASSGGEAYNSPLHF
J: TRBJ1-4; V: TRBV18; D: .; size: few; CDR3: CASTPDGRSNEKLFF
J: TRBJ2-1; V: TRBV5-4; D: .; size: .; CDR3: CASSLEVRGSYNEQFF
J: TRBJ2-3; V: TRBV5-8; D: .; size: .; CDR3: CASAGRTDTQYF
J: TRBJ2-1; V: TRBV4-3; D: .; size: few; CDR3: CASSQSGGGLYNEQFF
J: TRBJ2-1; V: TRBV10-3; D: TRBD1; size: few; CDR3: CAIRGDRAYNEQFF
J: TRBJ2-6; V: TRBV3-1; D: .; size: .; CDR3: CASSQVLSFSGANVLTF
J: TRBJ1-2; V: TRBV7-9; D: TRBD1; size: .; CDR3: CASSSRTGVYGYTF
J: TRBJ2-2; V: TRBV3-1; D: .; size: .; CDR3: CASSQGGSPPGELFF
J: TRBJ2-3; V: TRBV27; D: TRBD2; size: few; CDR3: CASSLYRGGTDTQYF
J: TRBJ1-2; V: TRBV4-3; D: .; size: few; CDR3: CASSQDFEGGYTF
J: TRBJ2-2; V: TRBV5-4; D: TRBD1; size: many; CDR3: CASSPGTANTGELFF
J: TRBJ1-3; V: TRBV5-3; D: .; size: .; CDR3: CARSVLEGLKEENTIYF
J: TRBJ2-1; V: TRBV11-2; D: .; size: few; CDR3: CASSLTGRTYNEQFF
J: TRBJ2-7; V: TRBV29-1; D: .; size: few; CDR3: CSVGQGTYEQYF
J: TRBJ1-2; V: TRBV28; D: .; size: .; CDR3: CVSSLDRSYGYTF
J: TRBJ1-5; V: TRBV6-6; D: TRBD1; size: .; CDR3: CASTADRGYQPQHF
J: TRBJ2-3; V: TRBV3-1; D: .; size: few; CDR3: CASSPPSRGVRDTQYF
J: TRBJ2-3; V: TRBV7-2; D: .; size: few; CDR3: CASSQQEQADTQYF
J: TRBJ2-3; V: TRBV4-2; D: .; size: many; CDR3: CASSQEVPDTQYF
J: TRBJ2-3; V: TRBV20-1; D: .; size: .; CDR3: CSARGASTDTQYF
J: TRBJ1-1; V: TRBV5-6; D: TRBD1; size: .; CDR3: CASSWDSTMNTEAFF
J: TRBJ2-7; V: TRBV19; D: TRBD2; size: .; CDR3: CASRLAGRSSYEQYF
J: TRBJ2-1; V: TRBV6-1; D: .; size: .; CDR3: CASSPGTGSYNEQFF
J: TRBJ1-2; V: TRBV11-2; D: TRBD1; size: .; CDR3: CASSLFATGADLWYGYTF
J: TRBJ2-2; V: TRBV14; D: TRBD1; size: few; CDR3: CASSAGGDTGELFF
J: TRBJ1-2; V: TRBV4-3; D: .; size: .; CDR3: CASSQERGAYGYTF
J: TRBJ1-2; V: TRBV3-1; D: TRBD1; size: few; CDR3: CASSQLGTGYGYTF
J: TRBJ2-1; V: TRBV25-1; D: .; size: .; CDR3: CASRENEQFF
J: TRBJ2-3; V: TRBV6-6; D: .; size: .; CDR3: CASSPQGDIRTDTQYF
J: TRBJ1-1; V: TRBV29-1; D: .; size: .; CDR3: CAGGSEAFF
J: TRBJ2-3; V: TRBV12-3/TRBV12-4; D: TRBD1; size: many; CDR3: CASSWDRGADTQYF
J: TRBJ2-5; V: TRBV28; D: .; size: .; CDR3: CASSLGRAQETQYF
J: TRBJ1-4; V: TRBV19; D: .; size: few; CDR3: CASSIWTAKNEKLFF
J: TRBJ2-3; V: TRBV5-1; D: TRBD1; size: .; CDR3: CASSSTGTEYITDTQYF
J: TRBJ1-2; V: TRBV28; D: TRBD1; size: .; CDR3: CASSLPGQGIYGYTF
J: TRBJ2-1; V: TRBV12-3/TRBV12-4; D: .; size: few; CDR3: CASSSQRYNEQFF
J: TRBJ2-4; V: TRBV4-3; D: .; size: .; CDR3: CASSQDYVGLAKNIQYF
J: TRBJ2-5; V: TRBV7-2; D: .; size: .; CDR3: CASSFYSEETQYF
J: TRBJ1-1; V: TRBV10-3; D: .; size: few; CDR3: CAIKVRLDTEAFF
J: TRBJ1-2; V: TRBV6-2/TRBV6-3; D: TRBD1; size: .; CDR3: CASSHGQGRNYGYTF